These 3 T cell receptor beta chains share one sample of origin, sequenced in a study of T cells in Graves' hyperthyroidism and ophthalmopathy. The CDR3 regions of TCR beta were amplified from RNA transcripts. RT-PCR in the first round (using the HTBI primer set) targeted the TCR CDR3. MiXCR, applied by TCRdb to the multiplex PCR reads, yields one record per CDR3 protein. This table has roughly 700,000 distinct CDR3 sequences, 15% to 20% appearing once. The sequenced sample was blood. Receptors were obtained from a man aged 50 or older with Graves' hyperthyroidism.

By its share, this clonotype is medium-sized (0.01 to 0.1%). This chain links TRBV7-8 with TRBJ2-2, with D possibly being TRBD2 (6 bases). Germline lookup yields CDR1 SGHVS and CDR2 FQNEAQ. This CDR3 comprises 14 residues. The ends were cut back, 4 bases at V and 7 bases at J, with 13 bases in the middle. For the CDR3, the DNA is TGTGCCAGCAGCTATACTAGCTCCGGCGGGGAGCTGTTTTTT. It specifies CASSYTSSGGELFF.

The chain is built from TRBV5-4 and TRBJ2-7; 9 positions match TRBD1. J gave up 6 bases and V 4 bases, and 8 bases lay outside the gene matches. Germline V lookup: CDR1 SGHNT, CDR2 YYREEE (reference sequence). The CDR3 spans 14 residues. CDR3 loop: CASSMGQGLLEQYF. Written as DNA, the CDR3 is TGTGCCAGCAGCATGGGACAGGGACTGCTCGAGCAGTACTTC.

This clonotype has ten or more counts. V gene TRBV28 combines with J gene TRBJ2-5, with TRBD1 identical over 12 bases. The CDR3 loop spans 15 amino acids. Germline trimming cut 4 bases from V and 4 bases from J; bases unmatched to any gene: 4. Germline CDR1 and CDR2: MDHEN and SYDVKM. This CDR3 reads CASSSWDRGRETQYF. The CDR3 DNA is TGTGCCAGCAGTTCCTGGGACAGGGGGCGAGAGACCCAGTACTTC.